There are many counts of the clone carrying this T cell receptor beta chain. The antigen is not known. CDR3 length equals 13 residues. V lost 7 bases and J lost 5; bases outside the gene matches: 2. In germline, CDR1 is MNHNY, CDR2 SVGAGI (reference sequence). The data stem from a study of T cell repertoires in cytomegalovirus infection. Across the study: CMV infection plus the matching HLA type was flagged by public TCR beta signatures. Findings and caveats of the study: The ex vivo response showed dominance by HLA-C-restricted CMV-specific TCR beta clonotypes. Summed frequency of shared TCR beta families picked out CMV carriers who also had the relevant HLA.

From the reads, TCRdb called clonotypes with MiXCR, one entry per CDR3 protein. This sample carries about 200,000 distinct CDR3 sequences, 8% to 10% of them seen once, and the ten largest clones take approximately 4.2%. The chain recombines TRBV6-6 with TRBJ2-1, with 10 bases aligning to TRBD2. The source material was PBMCs. This TCR came from a human donor in good health (CMV status not recorded). Some clones in this sample may be carry-over from other donors' samples. The CDR3 nucleotides read TGTGCCAGCAAGGGACTAGCGAACAATGAGCAGTTCTTC. Translation: CASKGLANNEQFF.